These 29 T cell receptor beta chains were all obtained from the same sample, sequenced in a study of graft-versus-host responses after intestinal transplantation. Sequenced by immunoSEQ multiplex PCR; TCRdb stores in-frame clones only, minus some. The table shows roughly 97,000 clones, with 80% to 95% occurring only once. The sequences come from PBMCs, collected just under 460 days after intestinal transplant. Receptor source: a human patient who received an intestinal transplant, so some T cells may come from the graft donor.

The rearrangement uses TRBV27 and TRBJ2-2; D is ambiguous. CDR1 and CDR2 from the germline V gene are MNHEY and SMNVEV (reference sequence). The CDR3 contains 11 residues. Trimming took 4 bases from V and 5 from J, leaving 2 bases between them. Here the CDR3 reads CASSSTGELFF. The CDR3 coding sequence is TGTGCCAGCAGTTCTACCGGGGAGCTGTTTTTT.

The gene calls are TRBV6-1 and TRBJ1-2, with TRBD1 matching 10 bases. Germline trimming cut 2 bases from V and 5 bases from J; bases unmatched to any gene: 8. The CDR3 sequence is 16 residues long. Per germline, CDR1 MNHNS and CDR2 SASEGT. The CDR3, as DNA: TGTGCCAGCAGTGAAATCTTCGGACAGGGGGTTTATGGCTACACCTTC. Residues: CASSEIFGQGVYGYTF.

This chain links TRBV7-3 with TRBJ1-1; 9 nucleotides align to TRBD1. The CDR3 length is 14 residues. Germline CDR1 is SGHTA and CDR2 is FQGTGA. V was pared by 2 bases and J by 4 bases, with 2 bases of the junction left unmatched. This CDR3 reads CASSLGTGPTEAFF. In nucleotides, the CDR3 is TGTGCCAGCAGCTTAGGGACAGGGCCCACTGAAGCTTTCTTT. The entire variable domain, with the rest obtained from reference TRBV7-3 and TRBJ1-1, is as follows: GAGVSQTPSNKVTEKGKYVELRCDPISGHTALYWYRQSLGQGPEFLIYFQGTGAADDSGLPNDRFFAVRPEGSVSTLKIQRTERGDSAVYLCASSLGTGPTEAFFGQGTRLTVV.

This clone was detected once. Given the absence of the conserved phenylalanine or tryptophan at the CDR3 end, a read error is likely. No DNA is shown, since the ends of the CDR3 on it are uncertain; the CDR3 is the one TCRdb lists. The rearrangement links TRBV6-6 to TRBJ2-3; the table's TRBD2 call for D was not verified on the DNA. The germline V gene has CDR1 MNHNY and CDR2 SVGAGI (reference sequence). The CDR3 has 13 residues if both end residues are counted. The CDR3 sequence is CASSYSPRLAGFS.

This clone appeared once. The rearrangement links TRBV20-1 to TRBJ1-1, with D unclear. This CDR3 spans 9 amino acids. From germline, CDR1 is DFQATT and CDR2 SNEGSKA (reference sequence). V was pared by 0 bases and J by 11 bases, with 4 bases between. The CDR3, as DNA: TGCAGTGCTAGAGATTGGGCTTTCTTT. Residues: CSARDWAFF.

V and J are TRBV29-1 and TRBJ2-7; TRBD1 is a possible D gene (6 bases). Deletions cut 4 bases from V and 3 bases from J, with 10 bases between. CDR3 length: 12 residues. Germline V CDR1 and CDR2: SQVTM, ANQGSEA. CDR3 sequence reads: CSVVGQNYEQYF. The CDR3 nucleotides are TGCAGCGTTGTCGGACAGAACTACGAGCAGTACTTC.

This chain connects TRBV5-6 to TRBJ2-7; TRBD2 is a possible D gene (6 bases). The CDR3 sequence is 13 residues long. Trimming took off 0 bases at V and 6 bases at J, with 10 bases between the two ends. Germline V gene sequence: CDR1 SGHDT, CDR2 YYEEEE. CDR3 DNA sequence: TGTGCCAGCAGCTTGGGATGGGGGGTCGAGCAGTACTTC. This gives the protein CASSLGWGVEQYF.

The chain carries TRBV6-5 and TRBJ2-1, with 11 nucleotides matching TRBD2. CDR3 length: 15 residues. Germline-derived CDR1 and CDR2 are MNHEY and SVGAGI. Trimming cost V 3 bases and J 6 bases; bases outside gene matches: 4. The CDR3 spells CASSYLTSGVNEQFF. Written as DNA, the CDR3 is TGTGCCAGCAGTTATTTGACTAGCGGGGTCAATGAGCAGTTCTTC.

V and J are TRBV10-2 and TRBJ1-1; D not resolved. Deletions cut 2 bases from V and 8 bases from J, with 9 bases between. Per germline, CDR1 WSHSY and CDR2 SAAADI. CDR3 length: 12 amino acids. The CDR3 region has the DNA TGCGCCAGCAGTGAGCTCCCGGTAGAAGCTTTCTTT. Translating gives CASSELPVEAFF.

The chain carries TRBV7-9 and TRBJ1-1; TRBD1 might be the D (6 bases). The ends were cut back, 4 bases at V and 4 bases at J, with 10 bases in the middle. Germline V CDR1 and CDR2: SEHNR, FQNEAQ (reference sequence). The CDR3 totals 13 residues. CDR3: CASSSAGATEAFF. The CDR3 DNA reads as TGTGCCAGCAGCTCGGCAGGGGCCACTGAAGCTTTCTTT.

This sequence joins TRBV5-1 and TRBJ2-1; 9 bases map to TRBD2. CDR3 length: 15 residues. Germline trimming cut 4 bases from V and 4 bases from J; bases unmatched to any gene: 6. CDR1 and CDR2 from the germline V gene are SGHRS and YFSETQ. The CDR3 DNA sequence: TGCGCCAGCAGCCCAAGCGGGGGGCTTTACAATGAGCAGTTCTTC. This translates into CASSPSGGLYNEQFF.

This clone was counted only a few times. This chain joins TRBV14 and TRBJ1-4, with 9 bases lining up with TRBD1. Trimming at V came to 7 bases and at J to 8 bases, leaving 8 bases not matched to a gene. Germline lookup yields CDR1 SGHDN and CDR2 FVKESK. The CDR3 is 14 amino acids. The CDR3 region has the DNA TGTGCCAGCAACAAACAGGGGGCGAACGAAAAACTGTTTTTT. Amino acid sequence: CASNKQGANEKLFF.

The gene calls are TRBV6-1 and TRBJ1-3, with unresolved D. The germline CDR1 and CDR2 sequences are MNHNS and SASEGT. The CDR3 is 12 residues long. Trimming left V 7 bases short and J 4 bases short, with 8 bases between. CDR3 coding DNA: TGTGCCAGCAAAGACGCCGGAAACACCATATATTTT. Translating gives CASKDAGNTIYF.

The genes are TRBV10-1 and TRBJ1-3; unclear D gene. The germline V gene has CDR1 WNHNN and CDR2 SYGVQD (reference sequence). V lost 0 bases to trimming and J lost 4 bases, with 10 bases between them. The CDR3 spans 15 residues. The CDR3 protein is CASSESRGIGNTIYF. For the CDR3, the DNA is TGCGCCAGCAGTGAGTCGAGAGGGATCGGAAACACCATATATTTT.

This rearrangement joins TRBV5-1 to TRBJ2-7, with 7 bases matching TRBD2. With 0 bases clipped from V and 2 bases from J, the junction kept 5 bases outside the gene matches. Germline V gives CDR1 SGHRS, CDR2 YFSETQ. This CDR3 has 15 amino acids. The CDR3 here is CASSLVAGRAYEQYF. In DNA form, the CDR3 reads TGCGCCAGCAGCTTGGTTGCAGGGAGGGCCTACGAGCAGTACTTC.

The V gene is TRBV7-9, the J gene TRBJ2-2; D gene uncertain. CDR3 length equals 12 residues. From germline, CDR1 is SEHNR and CDR2 FQNEAQ (reference sequence). The ends were cut back, 5 bases at V and 6 bases at J, with 7 bases in the middle. CDR3 protein: CASSLLSGELFF. As DNA, the CDR3 is TGTGCCAGCAGCCTACTCTCCGGGGAGCTGTTTTTT. Full variable domain (missing parts from reference TRBV7-9 and TRBJ2-2): DTGVSQNPRHKITKRGQNVTFRCDPISEHNRLYWYRQTLGQGPEFLTYFQNEAQLEKSRLLSDRFSAERPKGSFSTLEIQRTEQGDSAMYLCASSLLSGELFFGEGSRLTVL.

The genes are TRBV7-3 and TRBJ2-3; perhaps TRBD2 as D (5 bases). This CDR3 is 12 amino acids long. Trimming cost V 5 bases and J 6 bases, with 9 bases left between them. Germline CDR1 and CDR2: SGHTA and FQGTGA. CDR3 region: CASSTTGDTQYF. In DNA, the CDR3 is TGTGCCAGCAGCACTACGGGGGATACGCAGTATTTT.

A remark on this clone: One end of the junction is discordant with germline, which a read error may explain. The chain couples TRBV7-7 to TRBJ2-5; D gene unclear. CDR1 SSHAT and CDR2 FNYEAQ come from the germline V gene (reference sequence). The CDR3 covers 13 residues. CDR3 protein: CASSSSPGETQYF. The CDR3 DNA reads as TGTGCTAGCAGCTCAAGCCCTGGAGAGACCCAGTACTTC. The full variable domain, with the rest looked up from reference TRBV7-7 and TRBJ2-5, is GAGVSQSPRYKVTKRGQDVTLRCDPISSHATLYWYQQALGQGPEFLTYFNYEAQPDKSGLPSDRFSAERPEGSISTLTIQRTEQRDSAMYRCASSSSPGETQYFGPGTRLLVL.

The rearrangement links TRBV5-4 to TRBJ1-2; D is undetermined. CDR3 length: 11 amino acids. The V gene's germline CDR1 is SGHNT and CDR2 YYREEE (reference sequence). Deletions cut 7 bases from V and 4 bases from J, with 8 bases between. The CDR3 sequence: CASGPVYGYTF. DNA for the CDR3: TGTGCCAGCGGGCCAGTCTATGGCTACACCTTC. The entire variable domain, with the rest obtained from reference TRBV5-4 and TRBJ1-2, is as follows: ETGVTQSPTHLIKTRGQQVTLRCSSQSGHNTVSWYQQALGQGPQFIFQYYREEENGRGNFPPRFSGLQFPNYSSELNVNALELDDSALYLCASGPVYGYTFGSGTRLTVV.

This clone has just one count. The rearrangement uses TRBV19 and TRBJ1-1, with 9 bases identical to TRBD1. The V gene's germline CDR1 is LNHDA and CDR2 SQIVND (reference sequence). J gave up 4 bases and V 6 bases, and 15 bases lay outside the gene matches. There are 17 residues in the CDR3. CDR3 DNA sequence: TGTGCCAGTAGCCGGAGGGGACAGGGAGGGAGGGGCACTGAAGCTTTCTTT. This gives the protein CASSRRGQGGRGTEAFF. The complete variable domain, with remaining parts taken from reference TRBV19 and TRBJ1-1, reads DGGITQSPKYLFRKEGQNVTLSCEQNLNHDAMYWYRQDPGQGLRLIYYSQIVNDFQKGDIAEGYSVSREKKESFPLTVTSAQKNPTAFYLCASSRRGQGGRGTEAFFGQGTRLTVV.

The rearrangement joins TRBV7-3 to TRBJ1-1; D gene uncertain. Germline lookup yields CDR1 SGHTA and CDR2 FQGTGA. V gave up 1 base and J gave up 9 bases, with 12 bases separating them. CDR3 size: 13 residues. CDR3 nucleotides: TGTGCCAGCAGCTTAATGCCCCGGGATCAAGCTTTCTTT. It encodes CASSLMPRDQAFF.

The gene calls are TRBV6-1 and TRBJ2-3, with TRBD2 identical over 8 bases. Per germline, CDR1 MNHNS and CDR2 SASEGT. CDR3 size: 15 residues. V dropped 1 base and J dropped 4; count of bases not matched to a gene: 4. DNA for the CDR3: TGTGCCAGCAGTGAAGGGCGGGGGGCGGCAGATACGCAGTATTTT. It codes for CASSEGRGAADTQYF.

The CDR3, as DNA: TGTGCCAGCAGCGTAGGTCCCGCGGGGGCCTACTACGAGCAGTACTTC. It encodes CASSVGPAGAYYEQYF. The genes are TRBV9 and TRBJ2-7, with D possibly being TRBD2 (7 bases). Germline CDR1 SGDLS, CDR2 YYNGEE. V was clipped by 0 bases and J by 3 bases, with 16 bases between them. The CDR3 runs 16 residues. Supplemented by reference TRBV9 and TRBJ2-7, the full variable domain reads DSGVTQTPKHLITATGQRVTLRCSPRSGDLSVYWYQQSLDQGLQFLIQYYNGEERAKGNILERFSAQQFPDLHSELNLSSLELGDSALYFCASSVGPAGAYYEQYFGPGTRLTVT.

Concerning this clone itself: A junction boundary mismatches the germline segment, possibly from a read error. The rearrangement links TRBV10-3 to TRBJ1-2, with D unresolved. Germline CDR1 reads ENHRY; CDR2 reads SYGVKD. The CDR3 covers 9 residues. CDR3 bases: TGTGCCATAGGGCGGATGTTGCAATTC. This translates into CAIGRMLQF.

This clone was seen only once. This specimen includes other DNA sequences encoding the same CDR3. CDR3 DNA sequence: TGTGCCAGCTCACCCGATGGGGGGGCGCCCAATCAGCCCCAGCATTTT. It encodes CASSPDGGAPNQPQHF. The chain links TRBV18 to TRBJ1-5; D possibly corresponds to TRBD1 (6 bases). The CDR3 consists of 16 residues. V was trimmed by 3 bases and J by 3 bases, leaving 15 bases between them. Germline lookup yields CDR1 KGHSH and CDR2 LQKENI.

This chain uses TRBV13 with TRBJ2-3; a weak D match, TRBD2 (7 bases). Germline assignment: CDR1 PRHDT and CDR2 FYEKMQ (reference sequence). This CDR3 comprises 17 residues. V lost 1 base and J lost 1, with 15 bases in between. The CDR3 region has the DNA TGTGCCAGCAGCTTAGTCGCGGGGGCCCGCCGCACAGATACGCAGTATTTT. This gives the protein CASSLVAGARRTDTQYF.

The chain combines TRBV6-5 with TRBJ2-7; maybe TRBD1 (6 bases). V gave up 0 bases and J gave up 1 base, with 13 bases separating them. The CDR3 has 16 amino acids. Germline CDR1 is MNHEY and CDR2 is SVGAGI. The CDR3 DNA follows: TGTGCCAGCAGTTACTCGTCTCCAGGGGAATCCTACGAGCAGTACTTC. Protein sequence: CASSYSSPGESYEQYF.

This clone has only a few counts. This rearrangement joins TRBV15 to TRBJ2-1; 8 positions agree with TRBD2. CDR1 is LNHNV, CDR2 YYDKDF, per germline (reference sequence). Germline trimming cut 9 bases from V and 0 bases from J; bases unmatched to any gene: 7. This CDR3 is built from 15 residues. The CDR3 region is CATTPGLVSYNEQFF. As DNA, the CDR3 is TGTGCCACGACACCGGGACTAGTCTCCTACAATGAGCAGTTCTTC. The full variable domain, completed using reference TRBV15 and TRBJ2-1, is DAMVIQNPRYQVTQFGKPVTLSCSQTLNHNVMYWYQQKSSQAPKLLFHYYDKDFNNEADTPDNFQSRRPNTSFCFLDIRSPGLGDTAMYLCATTPGLVSYNEQFFGPGTRLTVL.

The chain has TRBV7-9 and TRBJ2-3; D might be TRBD1 or TRBD2, each matching 6 bases. This CDR3 has 17 residues. Looked up from germline, CDR1 is SEHNR and CDR2 is FQNEAQ (reference sequence). V lost 4 bases to trimming and J lost 8 bases, with 25 bases between them. The CDR3 sequence: CASSWFVGRGLNGTQYF. The CDR3 bases are TGTGCCAGCAGCTGGTTCGTCGGCAGGGGACTCAACGGTACGCAGTATTTT.